This T cell receptor (beta chain) comes out of a study of blood T cell repertoires in COVID-19. Across the whole study: The study drew acute and convalescent COVID-19 samples from the United States, Italy and Spain. T cells, B-cell-depleted T cells, or PBMCs supplied cDNA or gDNA.

The CDR3 has 13 amino acids. CDR1 and CDR2 (germline): SNHLY, FYNNEI. The ends lost 5 bases at V and 8 bases at J; junction bases unmatched: 8. Original methodology: Researchers report that nucleated cell counts were estimated from reference gene primer amplification. The repertoire was sequenced with immunoSEQ multiplex PCR; TCRdb's copy has only in-frame clones and lacks some. The V and J calls and clone size are taken from that table; D and trimming were inferred from the DNA. Counted here are around 140,000 clones, approximately 88% occurring once; the ten biggest clones make up about 2%. The chain has TRBV2 and TRBJ2-7, with 8 nucleotides matching TRBD1. The sequencing input was peripheral blood. This clonotype originated in a man in his 70s with acute or convalescent COVID-19. The chain's CDR3 is CASSWSGQGQQYF. CDR3 bases: TGTGCCAGCAGTTGGTCCGGACAGGGCCAGCAGTACTTC. The full variable domain, its missing parts supplied by reference TRBV2 and TRBJ2-7, is EPEVTQTPSHQVTQMGQEVILRCVPISNHLYFYWYRQILGQKVEFLVSFYNNEISEKSEIFDDQFSVERPDGSNFTLKIRSTKLEDSAMYFCASSWSGQGQQYFGPGTRLTVT.